A selection of T cell receptor beta chains follows, all from one sample in a study of neurological immune-mediated disorders. Each CDR3 protein is one row after TCRdb ran MiXCR on the 5' RACE reads. The top ten clones hold roughly 1.1% of a sample with tens of thousands of distinct CDR3 sequences, 2% to 3% of them seen once. Sequences were obtained from PBMCs. All receptors derive from a woman in her twenties or thirties with multiple sclerosis. CDR3s include the opening cysteine and the closing phenylalanine or tryptophan. The order of the fields is J gene, clone size, D gene, V gene, CDR3 DNA, CDR3 protein. The D gene is left open where the match is weak. A clone size is listed for some rows: how often the clone was seen (once, few, many), or a class if it is expanded.

j_gene: TRBJ1-3; abundance: .; d_gene: .; v_gene: TRBV5-6; CDR3nt: TGTGCCAGCAGCTGGGGACACAACTCTGGAAACACCATATATTTT; CDR3aa: CASSWGHNSGNTIYF
j_gene: TRBJ1-1; abundance: many; d_gene: TRBD1; v_gene: TRBV20-1; CDR3nt: TGCAGTGCTAGGGCCAGGGGGTATGAAGCTTTCTTT; CDR3aa: CSARARGYEAFF
j_gene: TRBJ2-7; abundance: many; d_gene: TRBD1; v_gene: TRBV15; CDR3nt: TGTGCCACCAGCAGTGGACAGGGTTCCTACGAGCAGTACTTC; CDR3aa: CATSSGQGSYEQYF
j_gene: TRBJ2-7; abundance: many; d_gene: TRBD1; v_gene: TRBV7-2; CDR3nt: TGTGCCAGCAGCCAAAATCCTAACCGGGACAGGGTAACCGAGCAGTACTTC; CDR3aa: CASSQNPNRDRVTEQYF
j_gene: TRBJ2-1; abundance: many; d_gene: TRBD2; v_gene: TRBV7-2; CDR3nt: TGTGCCAGCAGCGGGGGACTAGTCATCCATGAGCAGTTCTTC; CDR3aa: CASSGGLVIHEQFF
j_gene: TRBJ2-5; abundance: many; d_gene: .; v_gene: TRBV20-1; CDR3nt: TGCAGCGTCGAGGGACTTCGGGGATTTGTGGCCCAGTACTTC; CDR3aa: CSVEGLRGFVAQYF
j_gene: TRBJ2-2; abundance: many; d_gene: .; v_gene: TRBV15; CDR3nt: TGTGCCACCAGCAGAGTAAGGTCCGGGGAGCTGTTTTTT; CDR3aa: CATSRVRSGELFF
j_gene: TRBJ2-3; abundance: many; d_gene: TRBD2; v_gene: TRBV7-9; CDR3nt: TGTGCCAGCAGCAACCTAGCGGGATACACAGATACGCAGTATTTT; CDR3aa: CASSNLAGYTDTQYF
j_gene: TRBJ2-1; abundance: few; d_gene: TRBD2; v_gene: TRBV12-3/TRBV12-4; CDR3nt: TGTGCCAGCACTCTGGGGACTAGAGGGTACAATGAGCAGTTCTTC; CDR3aa: CASTLGTRGYNEQFF
j_gene: TRBJ2-5; abundance: many; d_gene: TRBD1; v_gene: TRBV28; CDR3nt: TGTGCCAGCAGTACACGACAGGGAAAAGAGACCCAGTACTTC; CDR3aa: CASSTRQGKETQYF
j_gene: TRBJ2-7; abundance: many; d_gene: TRBD2; v_gene: TRBV18; CDR3nt: TGTGCCAGCTCACCACAACTTAGCGGGAGCTCCTACGAGCAGTACTTC; CDR3aa: CASSPQLSGSSYEQYF
j_gene: TRBJ2-5; abundance: many; d_gene: .; v_gene: TRBV11-3; CDR3nt: TGTGCCAGCAGCTTAGGGGGGATGTACCAAGAGACCCAGTACTTC; CDR3aa: CASSLGGMYQETQYF
j_gene: TRBJ2-7; abundance: many; d_gene: .; v_gene: TRBV7-2; CDR3nt: TGTGCCAGCAGCTCCCTGCCTTCTTACTCCTACGAGCAGTACTTC; CDR3aa: CASSSLPSYSYEQYF
j_gene: TRBJ2-7; abundance: .; d_gene: TRBD1; v_gene: TRBV4-2; CDR3nt: TGTGCCAGCAGCCAGGAGGACAGGGTTTCCTACGAGCAGTACTTC; CDR3aa: CASSQEDRVSYEQYF
j_gene: TRBJ1-1; abundance: many; d_gene: .; v_gene: TRBV25-1; CDR3nt: TGTGCCAGCAGTGAACAGGGAGCCACTGAAGCTTTCTTT; CDR3aa: CASSEQGATEAFF
j_gene: TRBJ2-7; abundance: many; d_gene: .; v_gene: TRBV20-1; CDR3nt: TGCAGTGCTGGACCGGGAACCTACGAGCAGTACTTC; CDR3aa: CSAGPGTYEQYF
j_gene: TRBJ1-2; abundance: many; d_gene: .; v_gene: TRBV5-1; CDR3nt: TGCGCCAGCAGCTTGGCGACAGCTATTAACTATGGCTACACCTTC; CDR3aa: CASSLATAINYGYTF
j_gene: TRBJ2-3; abundance: many; d_gene: TRBD2; v_gene: TRBV5-6; CDR3nt: TGTGCCAGCAGCTTGGAAGGGTTCAGACTAGCGGGCCTGGGAGAAGATACGCAGTATTTT; CDR3aa: CASSLEGFRLAGLGEDTQYF
j_gene: TRBJ1-1; abundance: many; d_gene: .; v_gene: TRBV12-3/TRBV12-4; CDR3nt: TGTGCCAGCAGTCGGTTCTCGGACACTGAAGCTTTCTTT; CDR3aa: CASSRFSDTEAFF
j_gene: TRBJ2-7; abundance: many; d_gene: .; v_gene: TRBV21-1; CDR3nt: TGTGCCAGCGAGACCTTTACGCAGTCCTACGAGCAGTACTTC; CDR3aa: CASETFTQSYEQYF
j_gene: TRBJ1-1; abundance: .; d_gene: TRBD1; v_gene: TRBV18; CDR3nt: TGTGCCAGCTCATGGGGACAGGGGGCACCGGCTTTCTTT; CDR3aa: CASSWGQGAPAFF
j_gene: TRBJ2-1; abundance: many; d_gene: TRBD2; v_gene: TRBV6-6; CDR3nt: TGTGCCAGCACAAAGACTAGCGGGAGGATGTCTTTCTTC; CDR3aa: CASTKTSGRMSFF
j_gene: TRBJ1-2; abundance: many; d_gene: .; v_gene: TRBV6-2/TRBV6-3; CDR3nt: TGTGCCAGCAGCCGGGACGATCCCTACGTCGATGGCTACACCTTC; CDR3aa: CASSRDDPYVDGYTF
j_gene: TRBJ2-7; abundance: many; d_gene: .; v_gene: TRBV10-3; CDR3nt: TGTGCCATCAGTGATACGGGCGAGCAGTACTTC; CDR3aa: CAISDTGEQYF
j_gene: TRBJ1-3; abundance: many; d_gene: .; v_gene: TRBV29-1; CDR3nt: TGCAGCGTTCTCCCTTATCCATCGGACGGCCACTCTGGAAACACCATATATTTT; CDR3aa: CSVLPYPSDGHSGNTIYF
j_gene: TRBJ1-1; abundance: many; d_gene: .; v_gene: TRBV5-5; CDR3nt: TGTGCCAGCAGCTTGGCCGGGGGGCTGCACACTGAAGCTTTCTTT; CDR3aa: CASSLAGGLHTEAFF
j_gene: TRBJ2-3; abundance: many; d_gene: .; v_gene: TRBV12-3/TRBV12-4; CDR3nt: TGTGCCAGCAGTTTCTCCAGGTTCACAGATACGCAGTATTTT; CDR3aa: CASSFSRFTDTQYF
j_gene: TRBJ1-5; abundance: many; d_gene: .; v_gene: TRBV6-5; CDR3nt: TGTGCCAGCAGTTACCAACTGGGAGAGCCCCAGCATTTT; CDR3aa: CASSYQLGEPQHF